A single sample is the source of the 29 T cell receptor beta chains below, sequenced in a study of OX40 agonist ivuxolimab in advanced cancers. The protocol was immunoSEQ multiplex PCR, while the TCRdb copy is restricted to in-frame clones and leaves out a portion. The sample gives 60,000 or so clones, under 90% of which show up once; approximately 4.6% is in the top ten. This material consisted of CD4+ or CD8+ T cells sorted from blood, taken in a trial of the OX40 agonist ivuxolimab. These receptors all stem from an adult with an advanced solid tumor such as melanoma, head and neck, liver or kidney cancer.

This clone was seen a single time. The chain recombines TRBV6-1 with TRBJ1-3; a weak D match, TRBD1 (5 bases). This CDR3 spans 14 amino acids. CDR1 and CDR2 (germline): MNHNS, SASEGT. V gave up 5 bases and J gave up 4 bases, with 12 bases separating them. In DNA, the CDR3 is TGTGCCAGCAGTTCTCCGACAGAAGGAAACACCATATATTTT. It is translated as CASSSPTEGNTIYF.

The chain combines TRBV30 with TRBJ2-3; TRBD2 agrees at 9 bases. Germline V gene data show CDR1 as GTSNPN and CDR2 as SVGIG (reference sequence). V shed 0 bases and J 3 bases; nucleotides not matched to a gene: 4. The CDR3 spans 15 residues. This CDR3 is CAWSVNSGGTDTQYF. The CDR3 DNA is TGTGCCTGGAGTGTAAATAGCGGGGGAACAGATACGCAGTATTTT. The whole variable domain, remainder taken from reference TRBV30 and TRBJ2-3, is SQTIHQWPATLVQPVGSPLSLECTVEGTSNPNLYWYRQAAGRGLQLLFYSVGIGQISSEVPQNLSASRPQDRQFILSSKKLLLSDSGFYLCAWSVNSGGTDTQYFGPGTRLTVL.

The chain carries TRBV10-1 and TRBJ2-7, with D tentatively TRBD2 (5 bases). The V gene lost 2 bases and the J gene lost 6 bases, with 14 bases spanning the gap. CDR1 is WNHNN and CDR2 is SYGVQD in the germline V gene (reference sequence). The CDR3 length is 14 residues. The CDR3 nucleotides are TGCGCCAGCAGTGAGCGAGGGTTAAGCTCCGAGCAGTACTTC. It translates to CASSERGLSSEQYF.

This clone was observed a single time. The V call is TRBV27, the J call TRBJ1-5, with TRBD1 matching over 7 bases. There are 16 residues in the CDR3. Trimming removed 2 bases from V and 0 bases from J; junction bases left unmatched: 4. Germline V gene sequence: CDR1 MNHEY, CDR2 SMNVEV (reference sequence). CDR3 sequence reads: CASSLAGGGSNQPQHF. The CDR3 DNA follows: TGTGCCAGCAGTTTAGCAGGGGGAGGTAGCAATCAGCCCCAGCATTTT.

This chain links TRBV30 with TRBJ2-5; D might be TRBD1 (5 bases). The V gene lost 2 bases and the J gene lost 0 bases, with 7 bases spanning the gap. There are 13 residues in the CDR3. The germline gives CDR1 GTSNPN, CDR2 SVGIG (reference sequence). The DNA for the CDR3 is TGTGCCTGGAGTTTGGGGCACCAAGAGACCCAGTACTTC. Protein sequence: CAWSLGHQETQYF.

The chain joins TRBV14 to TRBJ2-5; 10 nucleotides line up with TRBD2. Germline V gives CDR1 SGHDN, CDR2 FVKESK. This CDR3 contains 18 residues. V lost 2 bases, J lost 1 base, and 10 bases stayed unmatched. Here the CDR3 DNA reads TGTGCCAGCAGCCAACCTGGGACTAGCGCTCACCTCCAAGAGACCCAGTACTTC. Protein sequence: CASSQPGTSAHLQETQYF.

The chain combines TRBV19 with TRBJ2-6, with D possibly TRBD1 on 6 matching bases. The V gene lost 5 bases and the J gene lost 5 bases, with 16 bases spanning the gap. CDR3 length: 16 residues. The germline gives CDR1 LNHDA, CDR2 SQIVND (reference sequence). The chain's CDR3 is CASSWRQESRANVLTF. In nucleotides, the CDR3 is TGTGCCAGTAGTTGGAGACAGGAGTCGAGGGCCAACGTCCTGACTTTC.

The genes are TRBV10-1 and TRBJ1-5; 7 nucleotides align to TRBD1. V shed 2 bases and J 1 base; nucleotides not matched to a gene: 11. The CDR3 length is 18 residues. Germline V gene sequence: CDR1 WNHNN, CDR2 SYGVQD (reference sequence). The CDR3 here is CASSEGPSGQLSNQPQHF. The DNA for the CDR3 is TGCGCCAGCAGTGAGGGACCTTCGGGACAGCTAAGCAATCAGCCCCAGCATTTT.

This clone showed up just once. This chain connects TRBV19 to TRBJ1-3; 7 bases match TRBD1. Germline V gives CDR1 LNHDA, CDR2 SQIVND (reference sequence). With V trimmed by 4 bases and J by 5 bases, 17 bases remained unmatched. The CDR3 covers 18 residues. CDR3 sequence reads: CASSRQTGTADARNTIYF. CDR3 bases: TGTGCCAGTAGTAGACAAACCGGGACAGCCGATGCAAGAAACACCATATATTTT.

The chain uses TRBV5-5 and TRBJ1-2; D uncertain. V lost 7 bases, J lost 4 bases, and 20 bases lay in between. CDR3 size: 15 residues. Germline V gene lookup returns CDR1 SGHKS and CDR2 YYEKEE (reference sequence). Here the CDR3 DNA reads TGTGCCAGCCGCCGGGAAGCATATGTTGGCTATGGCTACACCTTC. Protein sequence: CASRREAYVGYGYTF.

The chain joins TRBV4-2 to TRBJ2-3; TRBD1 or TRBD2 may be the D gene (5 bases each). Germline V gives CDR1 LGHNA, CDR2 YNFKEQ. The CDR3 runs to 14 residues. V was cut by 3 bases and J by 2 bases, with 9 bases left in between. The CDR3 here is CASSQGTDTDTQYF. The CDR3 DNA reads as TGTGCCAGCAGCCAGGGGACGGACACAGATACGCAGTATTTT.

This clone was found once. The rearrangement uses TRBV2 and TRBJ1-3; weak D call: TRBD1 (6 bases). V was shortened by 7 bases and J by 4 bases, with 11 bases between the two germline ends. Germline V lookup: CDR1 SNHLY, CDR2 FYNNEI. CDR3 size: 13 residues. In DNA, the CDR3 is TGTGCCAGCACGGGGGCGAGGGGAAACACCATATATTTT. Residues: CASTGARGNTIYF.

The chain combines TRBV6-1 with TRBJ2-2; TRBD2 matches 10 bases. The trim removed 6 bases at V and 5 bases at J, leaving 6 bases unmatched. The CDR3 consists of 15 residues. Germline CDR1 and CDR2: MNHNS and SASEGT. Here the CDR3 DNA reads TGTGCCAGCAGAGGACTAGCGGATGCAACCGGGGAGCTGTTTTTT. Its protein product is CASRGLADATGELFF.

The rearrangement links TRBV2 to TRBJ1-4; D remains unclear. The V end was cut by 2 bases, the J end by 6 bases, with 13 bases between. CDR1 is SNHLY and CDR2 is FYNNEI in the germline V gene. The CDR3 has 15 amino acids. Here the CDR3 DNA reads TGTGCCAGCAGTGAAAGGCAGGTTAGGGATGAAAAACTGTTTTTT. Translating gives CASSERQVRDEKLFF.

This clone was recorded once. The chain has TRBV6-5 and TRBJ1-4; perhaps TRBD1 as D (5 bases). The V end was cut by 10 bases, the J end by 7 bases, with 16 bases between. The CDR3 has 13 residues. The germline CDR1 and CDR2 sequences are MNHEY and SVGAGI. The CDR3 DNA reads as TGTGCCACCAGGACATTGCCGAGTGAAAAACTGTTTTTT. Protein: CATRTLPSEKLFF.

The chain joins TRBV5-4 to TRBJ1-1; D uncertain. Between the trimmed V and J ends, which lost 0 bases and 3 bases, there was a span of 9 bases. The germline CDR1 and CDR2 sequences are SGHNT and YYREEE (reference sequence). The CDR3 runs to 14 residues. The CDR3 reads CASSLAGMDTEAFF. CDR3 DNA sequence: TGTGCCAGCAGCTTGGCGGGGATGGACACTGAAGCTTTCTTT.

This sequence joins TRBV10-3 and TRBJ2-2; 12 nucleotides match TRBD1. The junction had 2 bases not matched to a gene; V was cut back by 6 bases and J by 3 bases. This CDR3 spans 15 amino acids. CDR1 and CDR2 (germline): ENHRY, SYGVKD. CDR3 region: CAIRGTGGDTGELFF. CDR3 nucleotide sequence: TGTGCCATCAGGGGGACAGGGGGCGACACCGGGGAGCTGTTTTTT.

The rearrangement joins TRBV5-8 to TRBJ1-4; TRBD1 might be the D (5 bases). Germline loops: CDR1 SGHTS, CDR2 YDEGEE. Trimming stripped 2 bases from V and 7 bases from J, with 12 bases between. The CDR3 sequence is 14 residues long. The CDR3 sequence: CASSFRGGGEKLFF. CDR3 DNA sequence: TGTGCCAGCAGCTTTCGGGGCGGCGGTGAAAAACTGTTTTTT.

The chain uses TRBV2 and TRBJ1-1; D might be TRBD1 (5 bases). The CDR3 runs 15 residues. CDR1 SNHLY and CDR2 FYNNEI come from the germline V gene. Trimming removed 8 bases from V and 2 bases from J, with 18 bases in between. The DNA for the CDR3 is TGTGCCAGCTTAGCAGGGTTAACGGGCAACACTGAAGCTTTCTTT. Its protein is CASLAGLTGNTEAFF.

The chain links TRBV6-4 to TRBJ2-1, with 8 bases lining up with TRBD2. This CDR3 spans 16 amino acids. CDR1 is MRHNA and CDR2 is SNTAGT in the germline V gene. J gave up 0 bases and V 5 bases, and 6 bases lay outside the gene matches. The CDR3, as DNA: TGTGCCAGCAGTCGCTTAGCGGGGAGCTCCTACAATGAGCAGTTCTTC. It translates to CASSRLAGSSYNEQFF.

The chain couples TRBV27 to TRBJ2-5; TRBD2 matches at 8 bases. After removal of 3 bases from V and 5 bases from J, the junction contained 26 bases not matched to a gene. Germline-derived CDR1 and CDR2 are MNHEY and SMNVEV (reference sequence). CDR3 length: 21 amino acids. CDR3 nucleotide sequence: TGTGCCAGCAGTTTGGTTAGGCCACCGGGACTAGGCCCTCGGAGTCGGGAGACCCAGTACTTC. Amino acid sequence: CASSLVRPPGLGPRSRETQYF.

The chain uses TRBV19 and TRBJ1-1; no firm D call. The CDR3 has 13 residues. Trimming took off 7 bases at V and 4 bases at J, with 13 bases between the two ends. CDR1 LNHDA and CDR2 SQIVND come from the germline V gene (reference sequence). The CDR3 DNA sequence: TGTGCCAGTACAAAAACAGAGGGCACTGAAGCTTTCTTT. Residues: CASTKTEGTEAFF.

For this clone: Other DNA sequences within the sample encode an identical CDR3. The CDR3 region is CASSRGDTQYF. The CDR3 DNA is TGTGCCAGCAGCCGTGGGGATACGCAGTATTTT. The chain employs TRBV9 and TRBJ2-3; D not resolved. Germline loops: CDR1 SGDLS, CDR2 YYNGEE. The CDR3 consists of 11 residues. The V gene lost 4 bases and the J gene lost 6 bases, with 6 bases spanning the gap. The whole variable domain, filled in from reference TRBV9 and TRBJ2-3, reads DSGVTQTPKHLITATGQRVTLRCSPRSGDLSVYWYQQSLDQGLQFLIQYYNGEERAKGNILERFSAQQFPDLHSELNLSSLELGDSALYFCASSRGDTQYFGPGTRLTVL.

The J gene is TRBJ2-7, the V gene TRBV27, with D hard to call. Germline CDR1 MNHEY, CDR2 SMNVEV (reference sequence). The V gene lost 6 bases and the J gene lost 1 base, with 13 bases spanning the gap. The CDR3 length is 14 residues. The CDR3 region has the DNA TGTGCCAGCAGGTTAGGAGTTACGTCCTACGAGCAGTACTTC. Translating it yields CASRLGVTSYEQYF.

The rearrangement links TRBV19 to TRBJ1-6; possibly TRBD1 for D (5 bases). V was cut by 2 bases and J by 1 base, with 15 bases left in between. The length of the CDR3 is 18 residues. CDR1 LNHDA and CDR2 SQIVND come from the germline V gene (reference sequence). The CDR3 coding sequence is TGTGCCAGTAGTATATCTCGCCCGGGGGGATCCTATAATTCACCCCTCCACTTT. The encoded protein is CASSISRPGGSYNSPLHF.

The CDR3 nucleotides are TGTGCCAGCAGCCCCCCGGGGGGCGGGGGGAGCTCCTACAATGAGCAGTTCTTC. Encoded protein: CASSPPGGGGSSYNEQFF. V usage is TRBV7-9 and J usage is TRBJ2-1; 8 bases are shared with TRBD2. The CDR3 spans 18 residues. V lost 5 bases to trimming and J lost 0 bases; unmatched junction nucleotides: 12. CDR1 is SEHNR and CDR2 is FQNEAQ in the germline V gene (reference sequence).

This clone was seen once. Here the CDR3 reads CASSEDRLVGRSDTQYF. CDR3 nucleotide sequence: TGTGCCAGCAGTGAAGACCGACTAGTAGGAAGGTCAGATACGCAGTATTTT. The V gene is TRBV6-1, the J gene TRBJ2-3; D possibly corresponds to TRBD2 (6 bases). Between the trimmed V and J ends, which lost 1 base and 4 bases, there was a span of 18 bases. The germline V gene encodes CDR1 MNHNS and CDR2 SASEGT. This CDR3 contains 17 residues.

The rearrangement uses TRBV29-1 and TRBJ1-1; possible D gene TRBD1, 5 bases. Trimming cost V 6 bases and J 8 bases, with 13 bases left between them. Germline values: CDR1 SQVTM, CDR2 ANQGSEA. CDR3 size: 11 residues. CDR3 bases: TGCAGCGTGGCCCGACAGTACGAAGCTTTCTTT. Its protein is CSVARQYEAFF.

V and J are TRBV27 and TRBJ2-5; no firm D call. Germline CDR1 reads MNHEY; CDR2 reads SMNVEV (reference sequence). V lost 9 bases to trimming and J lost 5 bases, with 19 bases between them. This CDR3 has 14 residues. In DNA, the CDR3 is TGTGCCAGTAGACCCGGCCATCCCCGGGAGACCCAGTACTTC. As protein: CASRPGHPRETQYF.